The rows below give T cell receptor beta chains drawn from one sample of a study of CD8+ T cells in alopecia areata. Assay used: immunoSEQ multiplex PCR; TCRdb lists only in-frame clones, some missing. The table lists about 190,000 clones, 45% to 75% of them singletons. The sample consisted of CD4+ T cells sorted from blood, taken at week 4, from a patient treated with tofacitinib. The receptors stem from a human donor with alopecia areata. CDR3s include the opening cysteine and the closing phenylalanine or tryptophan. The D gene is left open where the match is weak. Some rows mark clone size as missing; the rest say once, few, many or name a class of expanded clone.

.	TRBV29-1	.	TRBJ2-7	CSVGAVSYEQYF	TGCAGCGTTGGTGCAGTCTCCTACGAGCAGTACTTC
.	TRBV30	.	TRBJ1-3	CAWSVLTGPFSGNTIYF	TGTGCCTGGAGTGTACTCACAGGTCCCTTCTCTGGAAACACCATATATTTT
.	TRBV6-5	.	TRBJ2-1	CASSYSIMELGEQFF	TGTGCCAGCAGTTACTCGATTATGGAGTTAGGTGAGCAGTTCTTC
.	TRBV7-6	.	TRBJ2-5	CASSRRGSQQETQYF	TGTGCCAGCAGCCGCAGAGGGTCACAACAAGAGACCCAGTACTTC
.	TRBV18	.	TRBJ1-2	CASSPRSTGYTF	TGTGCCAGCTCACCCCGCTCTACTGGCTACACCTTC
.	TRBV30	once	TRBJ2-7	CAWRRSGNYEQYF	TGTGCCTGGAGGAGGTCCGGGAACTACGAGCAGTACTTC
.	TRBV5-1	.	TRBJ2-5	CASSSQETQYF	TGCGCCAGCAGCTCGCAAGAGACCCAGTACTTC
.	TRBV19	.	TRBJ1-3	CASSMEGAGNTIYF	TGTGCCAGTAGTATGGAAGGAGCCGGAAACACCATATATTTT
.	TRBV10-3	.	TRBJ2-1	CAISPSNNEQFF	TGTGCCATCAGCCCCTCGAACAATGAGCAGTTCTTC
.	TRBV27	.	TRBJ2-1	CASSFYNEQFF	TGTGCCAGCAGCTTTTACAATGAGCAGTTCTTC
TRBD2	TRBV19	.	TRBJ2-3	CASSLRTSERAVADTQYF	TGTGCCAGTAGTCTTCGGACTAGCGAGAGGGCCGTGGCAGATACGCAGTATTTT
.	TRBV6-1	once	TRBJ2-7	CASTRAGEQYF	TGTGCCAGCACAAGGGCGGGAGAGCAGTACTTC
TRBD1	TRBV6-6	few	TRBJ1-5	CASRTGNQPQHF	TGTGCCAGCAGGACAGGGAACCAGCCCCAGCATTTT
.	TRBV5-1	.	TRBJ2-6	CASSFLVAGANVLTF	TGCGCCAGCAGCTTTTTGGTTGCTGGGGCCAACGTCCTGACTTTC